Sequencing of this T cell receptor beta chain was carried out in a study of vaccination effects on CD4 cells after COVID-19 (dated by TCRdb to the early 2020s). Context from the whole study: Participants received two doses of either the BNT162b2 or the mRNA-1273 mRNA SARS-CoV-2 vaccine. The full study included roughly 11 COVID-19 convalescent patients and a few SARS-CoV-2-naive healthy vaccine recipients. SARS-CoV-2 spike-specific CD4+ TCR repertoires from before and after mRNA vaccination were compared in COVID-19 convalescent patients and in infection-naive vaccine recipients. Cultures from other donors in the study were sequenced with the Oncomine TCR Beta short-read assay on an Illumina iSeq 100.

In the ViraFEST assay, PBMC were stimulated with viral peptide pools, and antigen-specific CD4+ T cell clonotypes were then identified by expansion using TCR sequencing. After less than eleven days of culture, CD4+ T cells were isolated with the EasySep CD4+ T cell isolation kit. None of the healthy vaccine recipients had a prior SARS-CoV-2 infection, which was confirmed by nucleocapsid antibody tests that came back negative both before and after vaccination. Roughly 1.9 million PBMC per well were cultured with 8.5 to 10 ug/ml peptides in IMDM containing around 4.6% human AB serum, about 9.6 IU/ml IL-2 and gentamicin. Half of the culture medium was replaced with fresh IL-2-containing medium on days 3 and 7. Unless otherwise noted, each peptide stimulation condition was cultured in triplicate wells. Using Ficoll-Paque Plus gradient centrifugation, PBMC were separated from whole blood and then either used fresh or cryopreserved at -140C. The spike proteins of SARS-CoV-2 and of the common cold coronaviruses HCoV-NL63, HCoV-OC43 and HCoV-229E were spanned by overlapping peptide pools. The QIAamp micro DNA kit was used to extract genomic DNA from the cultured CD4+ T cells.

The paper as a whole reports these results and caveats: At late post-vaccination timepoints, both infection-induced and vaccine-induced clones showed marked clonal contraction, consistent with waning T cell responses. In healthy vaccine recipients, vaccine-induced clones were almost all SARS-CoV-2 mono-reactive, with only 1 of 255 cross-reactive with common cold coronaviruses. Limitations of the study were the small number of convalescent patients and the absence of early post-infection timepoints.

Based on the germline V gene, the CDR1 and CDR2 sequences are KGHSH and LQKENI. Relative to germline, V is missing 0 bases and J is missing 3 bases, with 4 bases of the junction outside any gene match. Reading from cysteine to phenylalanine, the CDR3 counts 15 amino acids. Solely the CDR3 DNA is kept, with 45 bases framed from the first base. The method was the immunoSEQ multiplex PCR assay. TCR beta CDR3 sequencing was performed on DNA from the cultured, isolated CD4+ T cells. As for the original processing: Non-productive TCR sequences were removed and reads were trimmed to the CDR3 region, keeping CDR3s of at least 7 amino acids. Antigen-specific clonotypes were identified using the MANAFEST web app by comparison of expansion in peptide wells against reference cultures. Positive clones required FDR<0.05 expansion versus reference and all other wells, odds ratio above 5, and frequency above 0.1% in two replicate wells. A clonotype was defined as cross-reactive if the clonotype was significantly expanded both in SARS-CoV-2 spike wells and in at least one common cold coronavirus spike condition. Using the stringdist R package, CDR3 similarity was measured by Levenshtein distance, and unrooted trees were constructed with ape in R 3.6.1. TCRdb obtained this table from immuneACCESS and retained in-frame rearrangements with V and J assigned. These tables miss some clones; where compared with another copy, unresolved V genes account for less than half of the shortfall, and the remainder is unexplained. V, J and clone size derive from that table, while D and trimming were established from the DNA sequence. This sample is represented by some 22,000 clones; 65% to 75% of them were singletons. The ten largest clones add up to roughly 3.3% of the sample.

About this clone itself: Which antigen it targets is not known. Nothing much larger sits one base from this clone, and base qualities are not available.

The sequenced sample was CD4+ T cells from PBMCs cultured with SARS-CoV-2 spike peptides, obtained before COVID-19 vaccination. The cell subset or site label, read with the paper, signifies: SARS-CoV-2 spike overlapping peptide pool stimulation. The chain uses TRBV18 and TRBJ1-2, and TRBD1 aligns with 7 junction nucleotides. The sequence derives from a human donor who received a COVID-19 vaccine. The CDR3 is CASSPPRGTDYGYTF. Here is the DNA: TGTGCCAGCTCACCACCGCGGGGGACAGACTATGGCTACACCTTC.